One sample yielded the 22 T cell receptor beta chains listed below, sequenced in a study of cytomegalovirus exposure and HLA in healthy donors. PCR amplification relied on 60 Vbeta primers (plus 13 Jbeta primers). Assay used: immunoSEQ multiplex PCR; TCRdb lists only in-frame clones, some missing. The sample yields some 200,000 clones, 75% to 90% seen once. The material sequenced was PBMCs. These receptors came from a woman aged 18-29 years in good health and CMV-seronegative.

This clone was seen a few times. The J gene is TRBJ1-4, the V gene TRBV6-4; no clear D. Trimming stripped 0 bases from V and 8 bases from J, with 10 bases between. The CDR3 is made up of 14 amino acids. Germline values: CDR1 MRHNA, CDR2 SNTAGT. CDR3 coding DNA: TGTGCCAGCAGTGACTCGATGGGGAGCGAAAAACTGTTTTTT. Translating it yields CASSDSMGSEKLFF.

The chain combines TRBV19 with TRBJ1-5, with 10 nucleotides matching TRBD1. The CDR3 loop spans 16 amino acids. With V trimmed by 7 bases and J by 7 bases, 13 bases remained unmatched. CDR1 and CDR2 from the germline V gene are LNHDA and SQIVND (reference sequence). CDR3 region: CASNVYGTGVSQPQHF. DNA for the CDR3: TGTGCCAGTAACGTCTACGGGACAGGGGTTTCCCAGCCCCAGCATTTT.

This chain's CDR3 is CASSSGLQEYGYTF. CDR3 sequence (DNA): TGTGCCAGCAGTTCGGGGTTACAAGAATATGGCTACACCTTC. The chain links TRBV6-5 to TRBJ1-2; D gene ambiguous. This CDR3 region has 14 residues. V was pared by 4 bases and J by 5 bases, with 14 bases between. The V gene's germline CDR1 is MNHEY and CDR2 SVGAGI.

The chain combines TRBV11-2 with TRBJ2-7, with a possible D match to TRBD2 (6 bases). Germline V CDR1 and CDR2: SGHAT, FQNNGV. The CDR3 covers 13 residues. Trimming pared 6 bases from V and 3 bases from J, leaving 12 bases between. The CDR3, as DNA: TGTGCCAGCAGTCCGGGACTCTACTACGAGCAGTACTTC. Its protein is CASSPGLYYEQYF.

The J gene is TRBJ1-2, the V gene TRBV7-5; the DNA was not used to check the table's D call, TRBD1. TRBV7-5 has pseudogene status. This CDR3 is 16 amino acids long. The CDR3 region is CVRSCLRDRGNYGYTF. In nucleotides, the CDR3 is TGTGTCAGAAGCTGCCTCCGGGACAGGGGGAACTATGGCTACACCTTC.

This chain joins TRBV19 and TRBJ1-4; the D is unclear. In germline, CDR1 is LNHDA, CDR2 SQIVND (reference sequence). V was pared by 6 bases and J by 8 bases, with 16 bases between. CDR3 length equals 14 residues. The CDR3 loop is CASSPSNGVEKLFF. The CDR3 DNA sequence: TGTGCCAGTAGCCCAAGCAACGGAGTGGAAAAACTGTTTTTT.

On this clone: The junction differs from germline at one of its ends, possibly a read error. The chain joins TRBV6-5 to TRBJ1-4; 7 bases are a match to TRBD1. CDR3 length equals 15 residues. Per the germline V gene, CDR1 is MNHEY and CDR2 is SVGAGI. CDR3 region: CASSYSTGMNEKLFF. The CDR3 DNA is TGTGCCAGCAGCTACTCGACAGGGATGAATGAAAAACTGTTTTTT.

The rearrangement joins TRBV6-5 to TRBJ1-4; TRBD1 agrees at 8 bases. Losses at the gene ends were 5 bases for V and 8 bases for J; bases not matched to a gene: 1. The CDR3 spans 12 residues. Looked up from germline, CDR1 is MNHEY and CDR2 is SVGAGI. CDR3: CASSGDREKLFF. DNA of the CDR3: TGTGCCAGCAGTGGGGACAGGGAAAAACTGTTTTTT.

The genes are TRBV10-2 and TRBJ2-5; 8 nucleotides agree with TRBD1. Trimming cost V 2 bases and J 5 bases; bases outside gene matches: 4. CDR3 size: 14 residues. CDR1 and CDR2 from the germline V gene are WSHSY and SAAADI. Here the CDR3 DNA reads TGCGCCAGCAGTGAGGGACAGGGAAGGGAGACCCAGTACTTC. Translating it yields CASSEGQGRETQYF.

V is TRBV5-6 and J is TRBJ2-1, with D possibly being TRBD2 (6 bases). From germline, CDR1 is SGHDT and CDR2 YYEEEE. V dropped 1 base and J dropped 5 bases, with 13 bases sitting between them. The CDR3 consists of 15 residues. The CDR3 DNA sequence: TGTGCCAGCAGCTTGCTCGGGAGCGGCGACAATGAGCAGTTCTTC. Its protein product is CASSLLGSGDNEQFF.

The genes are TRBV5-1 and TRBJ1-1; D is possibly TRBD1 (5 bases). CDR1 SGHRS and CDR2 YFSETQ come from the germline V gene. This CDR3 spans 13 amino acids. Between the trimmed V and J ends, which lost 4 bases and 0 bases, there was a span of 7 bases. CDR3 sequence (DNA): TGCGCCAGCAGCCAGACAGTGAACACTGAAGCTTTCTTT. It is translated as CASSQTVNTEAFF. The full variable domain, with the rest looked up from reference TRBV5-1 and TRBJ1-1, is KAGVTQTPRYLIKTRGQQVTLSCSPISGHRSVSWYQQTPGQGLQFLFEYFSETQRNKGNFPGRFSGRQFSNSRSEMNVSTLELGDSALYLCASSQTVNTEAFFGQGTRLTVV.

The chain carries TRBV13 and TRBJ2-5; D gene unclear. The V end lost 3 bases, the J end lost 4 bases, and 3 bases lay between the germline ends. There are 11 residues in the CDR3. Germline values: CDR1 PRHDT, CDR2 FYEKMQ (reference sequence). This CDR3 is CASSFGETQYF. CDR3 nucleotide sequence: TGTGCCAGCAGCTTCGGAGAGACCCAGTACTTC.

The chain has TRBV29-1 and TRBJ2-7; no firm D call. Germline CDR1 and CDR2: SQVTM and ANQGSEA. The CDR3 extends over 14 amino acids. Trimming stripped 2 bases from V and 0 bases from J, with 11 bases between. The DNA for the CDR3 is TGCAGCGTTGAAACCAGGCCCGACTCCTACGAGCAGTACTTC. It translates to CSVETRPDSYEQYF.

This sequence joins TRBV7-9 and TRBJ1-5; 7 bases map to TRBD1. Trimming at V came to 3 bases and at J to 2 bases, leaving 4 bases not matched to a gene. The CDR3 loop spans 15 amino acids. Germline CDR1 reads SEHNR; CDR2 reads FQNEAQ (reference sequence). The CDR3 DNA reads as TGTGCCAGCAGCTTGTCCGGGACAGGCAATCAGCCCCAGCATTTT. Translated, it gives CASSLSGTGNQPQHF.

The chain employs TRBV6-1 and TRBJ1-1, with 9 bases aligning to TRBD1. In germline, CDR1 is MNHNS, CDR2 SASEGT. With V trimmed by 3 bases and J by 1 base, 12 bases remained unmatched. The CDR3 runs 18 residues. CDR3 DNA: TGTGCCAGCAGTGAGCGGAGAGGGACAGGGAGGTCGAACACTGAAGCTTTCTTT. Translating it yields CASSERRGTGRSNTEAFF.

This sequence joins TRBV25-1 and TRBJ2-7, with TRBD1 matching 7 bases. The CDR3 is made up of 13 amino acids. With 2 bases clipped from V and 3 bases from J, the junction kept 1 base outside the gene matches. CDR1 MGHDK and CDR2 SYGVNS come from the germline V gene. In DNA form, the CDR3 reads TGTGCCAGCAGTGAACAGGGGGACTACGAGCAGTACTTC. Translating it yields CASSEQGDYEQYF.

This clone turned up a few times. The V gene is TRBV4-1, the J gene TRBJ2-1; possible D gene TRBD2, 5 bases. The CDR3 covers 17 residues. Per germline, CDR1 MGHRA and CDR2 YSYEKL. V dropped 1 base and J dropped 3 bases, with 16 bases sitting between them. The CDR3 protein is CASSQVSGSDLYNEQFF. The CDR3, as DNA: TGCGCCAGCAGCCAAGTTTCGGGATCGGACCTCTACAATGAGCAGTTCTTC.

J is TRBJ1-4 and V is TRBV5-1; 7 positions agree with TRBD1. The CDR3 runs to 16 residues. Germline values: CDR1 SGHRS, CDR2 YFSETQ. Trimming cost V 1 base and J 2 bases; bases outside gene matches: 5. In DNA, the CDR3 is TGCGCCAGCAGCTTGACAGGGGATTCGACTAATGAAAAACTGTTTTTT. Translating gives CASSLTGDSTNEKLFF.

The J gene is TRBJ2-3, the V gene TRBV19; a weak D match, TRBD1 (5 bases). The V end was cut by 8 bases, the J end by 3 bases, with 18 bases between. Per the germline V gene, CDR1 is LNHDA and CDR2 is SQIVND (reference sequence). The CDR3 has 15 residues. In DNA, the CDR3 is TGTGCCAGTTCAGCGCAGGGTCTACAAACAGATACGCAGTATTTT. It encodes CASSAQGLQTDTQYF.

The V and J genes are TRBV2 and TRBJ2-7, with 8 positions matching TRBD1. The V segment lost 2 bases and the J segment 3 bases; nucleotides outside the gene matches: 9. CDR1 SNHLY and CDR2 FYNNEI come from the germline V gene. This CDR3 comprises 16 residues. The CDR3 loop reads CASSERPGTGDYEQYF. The DNA for the CDR3 is TGTGCCAGCAGTGAACGTCCCGGGACAGGAGACTACGAGCAGTACTTC.

CDR3 sequence (DNA): TGCGCCAGCTTTCACGGGGGGGCAGCGAACACCGGGGAGCTGTTTTTT. Protein: CASFHGGAANTGELFF. The gene calls are TRBV5-1 and TRBJ2-2, with TRBD2 matching over 8 bases. The CDR3 runs to 16 residues. Germline V CDR1 and CDR2: SGHRS, YFSETQ. The V and J ends lost 7 bases and 0 bases, in that order; junction bases with no gene match: 8.

This clone was counted a few times. The rearrangement uses TRBV10-1 and TRBJ2-6; 7 nucleotides line up with TRBD1. Germline V lookup: CDR1 WNHNN, CDR2 SYGVQD (reference sequence). Losses at the gene ends were 3 bases for V and 0 bases for J; bases not matched to a gene: 8. The CDR3 runs to 18 residues. The CDR3 protein is CASSDKGQIDSGANVLTF. The CDR3 DNA follows: TGCGCCAGCAGTGATAAGGGACAGATCGACTCTGGGGCCAACGTCCTGACTTTC.